These 14 T cell receptor beta chains share one sample of origin, sequenced in a study of CD8+ T cells in alopecia areata. The treatment: oral pan-JAK inhibitor, 5-10 mg twice daily. Sequencing used cDNA as its template, made by extracting RNA and reverse transcribing it. Here immunoSEQ multiplex PCR was the method, and the copy in TCRdb shows in-frame clones only, minus some. Of roughly 180,000 clones in the sample, about 55% were seen once. The sample here was CD8+ T cells sorted from blood, taken at week 24, from a patient treated with tofacitinib. Every receptor here comes from a human donor with alopecia areata.

This clone was counted only a few times. V and J are TRBV5-4 and TRBJ2-1, with TRBD2 identical over 7 bases. This CDR3 has 14 amino acids. V trimming: 4 bases; J trimming: 7 bases; junction bases outside the gene matches: 8. Germline V lookup: CDR1 SGHNT, CDR2 YYREEE (reference sequence). The chain's CDR3 is CASSLKRGGNEQFF. The DNA for the CDR3 is TGTGCCAGCAGCCTGAAGCGGGGAGGGAATGAGCAGTTCTTC.

This chain links TRBV5-6 with TRBJ1-2; maybe TRBD1 (5 bases). The CDR3 consists of 13 residues. The germline V gene encodes CDR1 SGHDT and CDR2 YYEEEE. V was shortened by 5 bases and J by 3 bases, with 11 bases between the two germline ends. The CDR3 DNA is TGTGCCAGCAGTCGGGACGGGTACTATGGCTACACCTTC. Residues: CASSRDGYYGYTF.

The chain carries TRBV30 and TRBJ2-7, with D possibly being TRBD1 or TRBD2 (6 bases each). There are 12 residues in the CDR3. Germline V gives CDR1 GTSNPN, CDR2 SVGIG (reference sequence). The CDR3 sequence: CALRDTSYEQYF. The CDR3 nucleotides read TGTGCGCTGCGGGACACCTCCTACGAGCAGTACTTC.

The V call is TRBV2, the J call TRBJ1-2; TRBD1 agrees at 10 bases. The V segment lost 3 bases and the J segment 4 bases; nucleotides outside the gene matches: 5. Germline V gives CDR1 SNHLY, CDR2 FYNNEI. This CDR3 region has 15 residues. CDR3 sequence: CASSDDRGRAYGYTF. CDR3 sequence (DNA): TGTGCCAGCAGTGATGACAGGGGGCGGGCCTATGGCTACACCTTC.

This clone was observed a handful of times. The V and J genes are TRBV4-3 and TRBJ2-2; 8 nucleotides match TRBD2. The CDR3 spans 15 residues. Trimming at V came to 5 bases and at J to 5 bases, leaving 7 bases not matched to a gene. CDR1 is LGHNA, CDR2 YSLEER, per germline. CDR3 protein: CASSYGTRRTGELFF. CDR3 in DNA: TGCGCCAGCAGCTATGGGACTAGAAGGACCGGGGAGCTGTTTTTT.

The CDR3 DNA reads TGCGCCAGCAGTGACAACAGATACGAGCAGTACTTC. Its protein is CASSDNRYEQYF. The chain carries TRBV10-2 and TRBJ2-7, with D unresolved. Looked up from germline, CDR1 is WSHSY and CDR2 is SAAADI. Trimming cost V 3 bases and J 4 bases, with 7 bases left between them. The CDR3 is 12 residues long.

The chain has TRBV30 and TRBJ2-1; 10 bases agree with TRBD2. The V segment lost 0 bases and the J segment 8 bases; nucleotides outside the gene matches: 10. The CDR3 is made up of 16 amino acids. Germline V gene data show CDR1 as GTSNPN and CDR2 as SVGIG (reference sequence). Written as DNA, the CDR3 is TGTGCCTGGAGTGTACTGGGAGCGGGGGGGATCGATGAGCAGTTCTTC. Protein product: CAWSVLGAGGIDEQFF.

The chain has TRBV7-2 and TRBJ2-1; 11 nucleotides align to TRBD2. This CDR3 is 15 amino acids long. Germline trimming cut 7 bases from V and 4 bases from J; bases unmatched to any gene: 6. Germline V lookup: CDR1 SGHTA, CDR2 FQGNSA. CDR3 sequence: CASNPSGGSYNEQFF. In nucleotides, the CDR3 is TGTGCCAGCAACCCTAGCGGGGGGTCGTACAATGAGCAGTTCTTC.

The sample holds a few counts of this clone. Additional DNA sequences in this sample encode the identical CDR3. The chain combines TRBV7-3 with TRBJ2-2, with unresolved D. CDR1 and CDR2 from the germline V gene are SGHTA and FQGTGA. This CDR3 region has 12 residues. V dropped 4 bases and J dropped 0 bases, with 0 bases sitting between them. This CDR3 is CASSSNTGELFF. As DNA, the CDR3 is TGTGCCAGCAGCTCGAACACCGGGGAGCTGTTTTTT.

This chain uses TRBV6-5 with TRBJ2-7, with D perhaps assigned TRBD1 or TRBD2 (5 bases each). Trimming pared 0 bases from V and 7 bases from J, leaving 7 bases between. From germline, CDR1 is MNHEY and CDR2 SVGAGI. The CDR3 sequence is 12 residues long. CDR3 region: CASSYSGVEQYF. The CDR3 nucleotides are TGTGCCAGCAGTTACTCGGGGGTGGAGCAGTACTTC.

V is TRBV5-6 and J is TRBJ2-7; D is possibly TRBD2 (6 bases). The V gene lost 4 bases and the J gene lost 7 bases, with 12 bases spanning the gap. Germline-derived CDR1 and CDR2 are SGHDT and YYEEEE. The CDR3 has 12 residues. The CDR3 spells CASSPGGVEQYF. CDR3 sequence (DNA): TGTGCCAGCAGCCCTGGAGGGGTTGAGCAGTACTTC.

This chain links TRBV30 with TRBJ1-1; the D is unclear. The CDR3 contains 14 residues. Per the germline V gene, CDR1 is GTSNPN and CDR2 is SVGIG (reference sequence). V shed 7 bases and J shed 2 bases, with 17 bases lying between them. The CDR3 protein is CASRHLGENTEAFF. Written as DNA, the CDR3 is TGTGCCTCCCGACATCTTGGGGAAAACACTGAAGCTTTCTTT.

J is TRBJ1-5 and V is TRBV27; D gene uncertain. The CDR3 has 14 residues. Germline CDR1 MNHEY, CDR2 SMNVEV (reference sequence). The V gene lost 3 bases and the J gene lost 3 bases, with 9 bases spanning the gap. CDR3 in DNA: TGTGCCAGCAGTTTCACGGGTATCAATCAGCCCCAGCATTTT. Translation gives CASSFTGINQPQHF.

This chain joins TRBV27 and TRBJ2-5; D unresolved. Germline lookup yields CDR1 MNHEY and CDR2 SMNVEV (reference sequence). The ends were cut back, 4 bases at V and 5 bases at J, with 11 bases in the middle. The CDR3 extends over 13 amino acids. CDR3 DNA: TGTGCCAGCAGTTCAACACTCCGTGAGACCCAGTACTTC. This encodes CASSSTLRETQYF.